This T cell receptor (beta chain) was documented in a study of beta chain features in type 1 diabetes. Across the study: No patient-donor differences in age, gender, total cells or subset yield. The study, taken as a whole, reports: Whatever favoring of shorter templates PCR might show would apply equally to patients and controls. No resolution was reached here on whether HLA type influences TCRB rearrangement. Shorter TCRB CDR3s, moderately but significantly so, marked every one of the four CD4+ subsets in Type 1 diabetes patients. Naive, central memory and regulatory TCRB repertoires appeared more similar among patients than healthy donors.

This clone came up many times. What it binds is unknown. As every portion of the isolated RNA was reverse transcribed, the sequencing read expressed TCRB transcripts. Generated by immunoSEQ multiplex PCR, the TCRdb table keeps only in-frame clones and is missing some. The repertoire includes over 300,000 clones, about a tenth of them detected once, and approximately 1% sits in the top ten. This CDR3 spans 12 amino acids. Trimming left V 3 bases short and J 9 bases short, with 9 bases between. CDR1 and CDR2 (germline): SEHNR, FQNEAQ (reference sequence). The clonotype originates from a man younger than 45 with type 1 diabetes. The chain joins TRBV7-9 to TRBJ2-4; possible D gene TRBD1, 5 bases. The source material was central memory CD4+ T cells from blood. The CDR3 nucleotides are TGTGCCAGCAGCTTCAGGGAATCCATTCAGTACTTC. Encoded protein: CASSFRESIQYF.